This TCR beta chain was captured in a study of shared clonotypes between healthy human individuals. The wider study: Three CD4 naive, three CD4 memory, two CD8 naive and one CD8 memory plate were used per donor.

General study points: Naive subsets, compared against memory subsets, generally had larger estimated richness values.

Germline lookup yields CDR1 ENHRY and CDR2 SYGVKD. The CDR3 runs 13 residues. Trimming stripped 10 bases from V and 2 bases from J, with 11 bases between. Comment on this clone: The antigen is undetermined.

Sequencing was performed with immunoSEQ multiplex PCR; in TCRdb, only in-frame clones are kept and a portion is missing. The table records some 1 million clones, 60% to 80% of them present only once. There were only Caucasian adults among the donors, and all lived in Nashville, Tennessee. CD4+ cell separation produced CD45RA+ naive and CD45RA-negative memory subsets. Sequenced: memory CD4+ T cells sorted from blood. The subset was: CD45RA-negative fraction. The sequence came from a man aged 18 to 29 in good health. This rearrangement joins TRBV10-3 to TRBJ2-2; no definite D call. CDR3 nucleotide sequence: TGTGCCACCCATTCGGACAACACCGGGGAGCTGTTTTTT. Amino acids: CATHSDNTGELFF.